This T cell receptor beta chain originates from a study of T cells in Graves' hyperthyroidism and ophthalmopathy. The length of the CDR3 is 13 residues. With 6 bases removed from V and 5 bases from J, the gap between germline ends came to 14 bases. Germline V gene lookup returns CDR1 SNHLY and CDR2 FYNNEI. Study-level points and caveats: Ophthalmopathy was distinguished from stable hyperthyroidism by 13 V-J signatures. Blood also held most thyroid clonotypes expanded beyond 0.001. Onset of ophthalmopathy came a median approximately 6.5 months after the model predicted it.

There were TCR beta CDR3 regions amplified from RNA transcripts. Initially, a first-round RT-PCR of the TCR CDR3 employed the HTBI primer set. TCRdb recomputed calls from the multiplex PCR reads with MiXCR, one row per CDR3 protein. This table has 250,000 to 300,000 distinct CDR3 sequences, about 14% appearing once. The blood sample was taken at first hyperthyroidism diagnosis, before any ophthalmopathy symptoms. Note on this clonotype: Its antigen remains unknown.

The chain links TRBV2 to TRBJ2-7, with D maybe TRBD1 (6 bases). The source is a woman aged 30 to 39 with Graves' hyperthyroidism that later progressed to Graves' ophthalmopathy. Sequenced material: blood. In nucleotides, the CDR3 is TGTGCCAGCAGGGACCTGGGGGCCCACGAGCAGTACTTC. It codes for CASRDLGAHEQYF.